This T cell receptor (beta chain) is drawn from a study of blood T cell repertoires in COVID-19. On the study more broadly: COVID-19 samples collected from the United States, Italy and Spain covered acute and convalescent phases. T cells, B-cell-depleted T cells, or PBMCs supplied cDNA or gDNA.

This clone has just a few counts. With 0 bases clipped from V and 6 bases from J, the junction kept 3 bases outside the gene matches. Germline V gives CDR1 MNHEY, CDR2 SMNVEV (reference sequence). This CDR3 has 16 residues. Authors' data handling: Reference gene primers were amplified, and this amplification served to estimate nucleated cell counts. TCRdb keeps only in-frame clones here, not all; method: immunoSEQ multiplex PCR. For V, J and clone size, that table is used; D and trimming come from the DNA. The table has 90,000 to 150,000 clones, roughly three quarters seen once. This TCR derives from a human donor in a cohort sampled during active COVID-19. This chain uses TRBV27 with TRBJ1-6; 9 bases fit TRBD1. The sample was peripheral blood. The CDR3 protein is CASSLSTGGRNSPLHF. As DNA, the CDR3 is TGTGCCAGCAGTTTATCGACAGGGGGGCGTAATTCACCCCTCCACTTT.